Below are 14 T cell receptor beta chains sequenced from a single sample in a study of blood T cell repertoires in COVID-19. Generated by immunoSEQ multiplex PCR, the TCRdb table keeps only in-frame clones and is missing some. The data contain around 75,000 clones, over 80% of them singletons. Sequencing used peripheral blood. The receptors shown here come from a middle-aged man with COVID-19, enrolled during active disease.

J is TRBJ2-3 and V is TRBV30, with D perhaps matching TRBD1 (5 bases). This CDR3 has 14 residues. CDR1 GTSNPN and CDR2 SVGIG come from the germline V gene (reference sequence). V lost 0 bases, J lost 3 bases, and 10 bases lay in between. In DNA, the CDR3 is TGTGCCTGGAGTGTACGAGCAGGGACAGATACGCAGTATTTT. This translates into CAWSVRAGTDTQYF.

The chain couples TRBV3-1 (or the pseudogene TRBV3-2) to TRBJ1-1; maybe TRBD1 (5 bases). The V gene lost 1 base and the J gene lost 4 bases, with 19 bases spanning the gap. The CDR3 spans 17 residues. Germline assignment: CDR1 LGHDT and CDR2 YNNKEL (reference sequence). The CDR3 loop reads CASSQGAGIGLSTEAFF. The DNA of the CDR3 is TGTGCCAGCAGCCAAGGTGCAGGGATAGGTCTAAGCACTGAAGCTTTCTTT.

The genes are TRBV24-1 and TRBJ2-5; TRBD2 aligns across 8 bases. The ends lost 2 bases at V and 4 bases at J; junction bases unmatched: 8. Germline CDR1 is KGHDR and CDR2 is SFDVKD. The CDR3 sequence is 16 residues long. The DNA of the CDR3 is TGTGCCACCAGTGATTCGGGACTAGGGAGGGGAGAGACCCAGTACTTC. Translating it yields CATSDSGLGRGETQYF.

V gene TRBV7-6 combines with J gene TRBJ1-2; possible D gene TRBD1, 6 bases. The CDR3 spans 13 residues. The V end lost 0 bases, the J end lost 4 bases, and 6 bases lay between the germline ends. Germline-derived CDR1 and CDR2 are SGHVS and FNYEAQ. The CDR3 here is CASSLAQGYGYTF. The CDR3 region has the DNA TGTGCCAGCAGCTTAGCACAGGGCTATGGCTACACCTTC.

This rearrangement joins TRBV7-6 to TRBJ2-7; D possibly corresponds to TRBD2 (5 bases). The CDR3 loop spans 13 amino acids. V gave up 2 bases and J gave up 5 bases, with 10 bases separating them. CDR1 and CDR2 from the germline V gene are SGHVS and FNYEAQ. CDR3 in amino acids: CASSLTGIDEQYF. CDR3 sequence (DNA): TGTGCCAGCAGCTTAACGGGGATCGACGAGCAGTACTTC.

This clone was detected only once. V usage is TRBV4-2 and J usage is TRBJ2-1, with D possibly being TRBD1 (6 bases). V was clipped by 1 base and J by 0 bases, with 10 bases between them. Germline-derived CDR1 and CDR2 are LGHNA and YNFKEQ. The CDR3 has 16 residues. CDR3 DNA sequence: TGTGCCAGCAGCCAAGCCGACAGGAGCTCCTACAATGAGCAGTTCTTC. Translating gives CASSQADRSSYNEQFF.

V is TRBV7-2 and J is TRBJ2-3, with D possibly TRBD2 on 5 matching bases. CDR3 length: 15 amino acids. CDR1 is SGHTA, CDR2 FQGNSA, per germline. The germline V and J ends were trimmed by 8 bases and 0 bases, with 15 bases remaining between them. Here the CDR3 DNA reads TGTGCCAGCCGCGGAGCGGTTACTAGCACAGATACGCAGTATTTT. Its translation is CASRGAVTSTDTQYF.

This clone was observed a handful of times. The CDR3 nucleotides read TGTGCCAGCAGGTACTCACTAGCGCCCGGGGAGCTGTTTTTT. Its translation is CASRYSLAPGELFF. The chain has TRBV2 and TRBJ2-2; TRBD2 agrees at 7 bases. Germline V gene data show CDR1 as SNHLY and CDR2 as FYNNEI. The CDR3 totals 14 residues. J was trimmed by 6 bases and V by 6 bases; bases with no gene match: 7.

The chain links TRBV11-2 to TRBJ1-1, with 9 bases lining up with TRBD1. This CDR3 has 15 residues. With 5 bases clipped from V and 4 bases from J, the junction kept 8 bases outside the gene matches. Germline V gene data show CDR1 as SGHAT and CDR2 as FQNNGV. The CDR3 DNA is TGTGCCAGCAGCCAGAACAGGGGGCTCGGCACTGAAGCTTTCTTT. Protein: CASSQNRGLGTEAFF.

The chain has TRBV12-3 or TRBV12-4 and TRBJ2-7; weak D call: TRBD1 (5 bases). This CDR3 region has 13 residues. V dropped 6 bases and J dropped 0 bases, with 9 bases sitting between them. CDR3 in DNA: TGTGCCAGCAGCGACAGCGACTCCTACGAGCAGTACTTC. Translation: CASSDSDSYEQYF.

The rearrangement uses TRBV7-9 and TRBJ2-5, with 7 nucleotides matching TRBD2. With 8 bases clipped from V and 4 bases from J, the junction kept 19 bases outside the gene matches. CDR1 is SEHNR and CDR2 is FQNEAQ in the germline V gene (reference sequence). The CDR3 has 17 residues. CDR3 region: CASLRLASGIGGETQYF. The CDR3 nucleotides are TGTGCCAGCCTGCGTTTGGCTAGCGGAATTGGAGGAGAGACCCAGTACTTC. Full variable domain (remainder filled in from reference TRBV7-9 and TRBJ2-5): DTGVSQNPRHKITKRGQNVTFRCDPISEHNRLYWYRQTLGQGPEFLTYFQNEAQLEKSRLLSDRFSAERPKGSFSTLEIQRTEQGDSAMYLCASLRLASGIGGETQYFGPGTRLLVL.

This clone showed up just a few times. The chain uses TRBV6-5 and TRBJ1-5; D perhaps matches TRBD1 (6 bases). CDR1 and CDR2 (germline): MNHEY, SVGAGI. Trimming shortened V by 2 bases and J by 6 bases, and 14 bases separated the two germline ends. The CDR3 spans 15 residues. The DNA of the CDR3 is TGTGCCAGCAGTTACCGGGGGGGCGTAGGTCAGCCCCAGCATTTT. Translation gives CASSYRGGVGQPQHF.

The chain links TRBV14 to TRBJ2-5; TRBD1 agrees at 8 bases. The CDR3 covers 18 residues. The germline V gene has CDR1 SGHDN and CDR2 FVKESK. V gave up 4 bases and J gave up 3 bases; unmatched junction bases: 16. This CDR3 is CASSPRSSRGLGEETQYF. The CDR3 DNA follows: TGTGCCAGCAGCCCCCGCTCCTCCAGGGGGCTGGGGGAAGAGACCCAGTACTTC.

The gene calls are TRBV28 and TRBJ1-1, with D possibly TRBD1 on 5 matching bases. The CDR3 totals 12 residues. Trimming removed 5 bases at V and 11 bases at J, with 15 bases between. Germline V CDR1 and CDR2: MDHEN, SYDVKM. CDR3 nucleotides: TGTGCCAGCAGTAGCCCCGGGGGTCCCGCTTTCTTT. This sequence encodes CASSSPGGPAFF.